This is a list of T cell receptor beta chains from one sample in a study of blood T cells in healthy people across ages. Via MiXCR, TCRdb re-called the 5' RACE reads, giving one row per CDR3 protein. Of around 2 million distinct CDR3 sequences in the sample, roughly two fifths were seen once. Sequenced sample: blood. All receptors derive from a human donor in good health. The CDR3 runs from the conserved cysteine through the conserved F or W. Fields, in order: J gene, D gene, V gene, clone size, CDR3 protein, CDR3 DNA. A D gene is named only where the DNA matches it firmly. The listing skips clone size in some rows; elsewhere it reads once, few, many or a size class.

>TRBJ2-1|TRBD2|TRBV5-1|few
CASSPGSGGSYNEQFF
TGCGCCAGCAGCCCGGGTAGCGGGGGGTCCTACAATGAGCAGTTCTTC
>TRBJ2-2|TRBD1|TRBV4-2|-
CASSHKRDRGNTGELFF
TGTGCCAGCAGCCACAAGAGGGACAGGGGGAACACCGGGGAGCTGTTTTTT
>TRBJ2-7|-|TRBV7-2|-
CASSLVSFSYEQYF
TGTGCCAGCAGCTTAGTTTCATTCTCCTACGAGCAGTACTTC
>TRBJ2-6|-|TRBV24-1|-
CATSEAYTANVLTF
TGTGCCACCAGTGAGGCTTATACGGCCAACGTCCTGACTTTC
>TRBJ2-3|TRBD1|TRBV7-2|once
CASSLATGTWEDTQYF
TGTGCCAGCAGCTTAGCGACAGGGACGTGGGAAGATACGCAGTATTTT
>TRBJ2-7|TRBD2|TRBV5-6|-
CASSLAASGGRREQYF
TGTGCCAGCAGCTTGGCAGCTAGCGGGGGTCGTCGCGAGCAGTACTTC
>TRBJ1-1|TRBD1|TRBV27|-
CASSADRGGETEAFF
TGTGCCAGCAGTGCCGACAGGGGAGGAGAGACTGAAGCTTTCTTT
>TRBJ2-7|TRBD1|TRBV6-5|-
CASSPKGTATYEQYF
TGTGCCAGCAGCCCTAAAGGGACAGCAACCTACGAGCAGTACTTC
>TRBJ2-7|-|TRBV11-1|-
CASSLVPRGSKTYEQYF
TGTGCCAGCAGCTTAGTCCCTCGGGGAAGTAAAACCTACGAGCAGTACTTC
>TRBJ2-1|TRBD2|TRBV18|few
CASSTGTSGGLYNEQFF
TGTGCCAGCTCAACCGGGACTAGCGGGGGCCTGTACAATGAGCAGTTCTTC
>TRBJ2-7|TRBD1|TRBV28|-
CASRLQGDSYEQYF
TGTGCCAGCAGGCTACAGGGGGACTCCTACGAGCAGTACTTC
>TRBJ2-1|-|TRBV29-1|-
CSAIPLQGPSYEQFF
TGCAGTGCAATCCCCCTACAGGGCCCCTCCTACGAGCAGTTCTTC
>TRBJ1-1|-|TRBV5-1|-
CASSLQGSITEAFF
TGCGCCAGCAGCTTACAGGGTTCCATAACTGAAGCTTTCTTT
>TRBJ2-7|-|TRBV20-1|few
CSARDSGVVSYEQYF
TGCAGTGCTAGAGATTCGGGGGTTGTTAGCTACGAGCAGTACTTC
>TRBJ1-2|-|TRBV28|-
CASSSPRGATNYGYTF
TGTGCCAGCAGTTCCCCTCGAGGAGCGACTAACTATGGCTACACCTTC
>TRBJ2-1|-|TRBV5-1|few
CASSYYRDATYNEQFF
TGCGCCAGCAGCTATTACCGGGACGCCACCTACAATGAGCAGTTCTTC
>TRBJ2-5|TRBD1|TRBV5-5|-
CASSFVPGQGQYF
TGTGCCAGCAGCTTCGTCCCGGGACAGGGACAGTACTTC
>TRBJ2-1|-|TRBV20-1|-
CSAPRYEQFF
TGCAGTGCTCCCCGGTATGAGCAGTTCTTC
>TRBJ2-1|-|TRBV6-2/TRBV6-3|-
CASSDGLRRGTNEQFF
TGTGCCAGCAGTGACGGGTTAAGAAGGGGCACCAATGAGCAGTTCTTC
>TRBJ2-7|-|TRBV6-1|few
CASLIPGTKEQYF
TGTGCCAGCCTTATACCGGGAACTAAGGAGCAGTACTTC
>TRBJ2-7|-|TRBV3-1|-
CASSQGPGSPYEQYF
TGTGCCAGCAGCCAAGGCCCCGGATCTCCCTACGAGCAGTACTTC
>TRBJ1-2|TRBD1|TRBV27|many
CASSLSGTGALYGYTF
TGTGCCAGCAGTTTATCGGGGACAGGGGCCCTCTATGGCTACACCTTC
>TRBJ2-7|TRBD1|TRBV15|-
CATSRGAGTGVEQYF
TGTGCCACCAGCAGAGGCGCCGGGACAGGGGTAGAGCAGTACTTC
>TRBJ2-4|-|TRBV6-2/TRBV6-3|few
CASSDSLTLAKNIQYF
TGTGCCAGCAGTGACTCCCTAACTTTAGCCAAAAACATTCAGTACTTT
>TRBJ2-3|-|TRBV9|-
CASSAVGISTDTQYF
TGTGCCAGCAGCGCCGTCGGGATTAGCACAGATACGCAGTATTTT
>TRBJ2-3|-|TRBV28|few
CASHQGGVVDTQYF
TGTGCCAGCCACCAGGGGGGGGTTGTGGATACGCAGTATTTT
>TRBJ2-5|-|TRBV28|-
CASSPAAQDGTQYF
TGTGCCAGCTCGCCCGCCGCCCAGGATGGGACCCAGTACTTC